These 30 T cell receptor beta chains were all obtained from the same sample, sequenced in a study of shared clonotypes between healthy human individuals. CD45RO-negative CD8 cells positively selected for CCR7 made up the naive population, which excluded terminally differentiated effector memory CD45RA+ cells. Clones were sequenced by immunoSEQ multiplex PCR, and TCRdb holds only the in-frame ones, with some missing. The sample yields some 2 million clones, about 94% seen once. The specimen was naive CD8+ T cells sorted from blood. All receptors derive from a man between 18 and 35 years old in good health.

The chain links TRBV4-1 to TRBJ2-7; D might be TRBD1 or TRBD2, each matching 7 bases. V was pared by 0 bases and J by 0 bases, with 15 bases between. Germline V gene data show CDR1 as MGHRA and CDR2 as YSYEKL. The CDR3 runs 17 residues. CDR3 DNA sequence: TGCGCCAGCAGCCAAGATCCAGCGGGACAGAGCTCCTACGAGCAGTACTTC. Translated: CASSQDPAGQSSYEQYF.

This rearrangement joins TRBV5-8 to TRBJ1-1, with unresolved D. V shed 0 bases and J shed 5 bases, with 11 bases lying between them. The CDR3 sequence is 14 residues long. Germline V gene lookup returns CDR1 SGHTS and CDR2 YDEGEE. The CDR3: CASSLVVRRTEAFF. The CDR3 region has the DNA TGTGCCAGCAGCTTGGTGGTGCGACGAACTGAAGCTTTCTTT.

This chain joins TRBV7-9 and TRBJ2-5; 13 positions match TRBD2. With 5 bases clipped from V and 4 bases from J, the junction kept 10 bases outside the gene matches. Looked up from germline, CDR1 is SEHNR and CDR2 is FQNEAQ (reference sequence). This CDR3 is 17 amino acids long. CDR3 DNA: TGTGCCAGCAGCCCTAGGACTAGCGGGAGTATTCGAGAGACCCAGTACTTC. This encodes CASSPRTSGSIRETQYF.

This clone was observed once. The J gene is TRBJ1-4, the V gene TRBV7-9, with 9 positions matching TRBD1. The CDR3 sequence is 15 residues long. CDR1 SEHNR and CDR2 FQNEAQ come from the germline V gene (reference sequence). The ends lost 1 base at V and 7 bases at J; junction bases unmatched: 4. CDR3 nucleotide sequence: TGTGCCAGCAGCTTAGTCGTGACAGGGGGTGAAAAACTGTTTTTT. Its protein is CASSLVVTGGEKLFF.

The chain recombines TRBV2 with TRBJ1-6; D is undetermined. This CDR3 is built from 17 residues. Between the trimmed V and J ends, which lost 6 bases and 8 bases, there was a span of 23 bases. The germline CDR1 and CDR2 sequences are SNHLY and FYNNEI. The CDR3 coding sequence is TGTGCCAGCAGACAAGTTCACCCAAATTCCGGTTATTCACCCCTCCACTTT. Protein sequence: CASRQVHPNSGYSPLHF.

This chain links TRBV5-1 with TRBJ2-1; perhaps TRBD2 as D (6 bases). Trimming left V 1 base short and J 3 bases short, with 11 bases between. Germline V CDR1 and CDR2: SGHRS, YFSETQ. CDR3 length: 15 amino acids. The CDR3 reads CASSLPPSDYNEQFF. The CDR3, as DNA: TGCGCCAGCAGCTTGCCGCCTAGCGACTACAATGAGCAGTTCTTC.

This chain links TRBV13 with TRBJ2-5, with D perhaps TRBD1 (6 bases). V lost 7 bases to trimming and J lost 5 bases, with 14 bases between them. The CDR3 extends over 13 amino acids. Germline values: CDR1 PRHDT, CDR2 FYEKMQ (reference sequence). CDR3 DNA sequence: TGTGCCAGCACCATGGACAGAGGGGAGACCCAGTACTTC. Amino acid sequence: CASTMDRGETQYF.

As for this clone: Sequence at one end of the junction differs from germline and may be a read error. The chain combines TRBV6-1 with TRBJ2-1; D gene uncertain. The CDR3 sequence is 12 residues long. In germline, CDR1 is MNHNS, CDR2 SASEGT. In DNA, the CDR3 is TGTGCCAGCAGGGAATTATACAATAAGCAGTTCTTC. It encodes CASRELYNKQFF.

J is TRBJ1-1 and V is TRBV6-5, with TRBD1 matching 8 bases. The CDR3 extends over 14 amino acids. CDR1 and CDR2 (germline): MNHEY, SVGAGI. The V and J ends lost 0 bases and 8 bases, in that order; junction bases with no gene match: 5. CDR3 amino acids: CASSYSDRVAEAFF. The CDR3 DNA reads TGTGCCAGCAGTTACTCGGACAGGGTCGCGGAAGCTTTCTTT.

The sample holds one count of this clone. J is TRBJ2-3 and V is TRBV5-4, with D perhaps matching TRBD1 (5 bases). CDR1 is SGHNT, CDR2 YYREEE, per germline (reference sequence). V shed 4 bases and J shed 3 bases, with 27 bases lying between them. This CDR3 is 19 amino acids long. Written as DNA, the CDR3 is TGTGCCAGCAGCCCATGGTATTTGTCTTCAGGGTTGACGACAGATACGCAGTATTTT. It yields the protein CASSPWYLSSGLTTDTQYF. Based on the CDR3 plus reference TRBV5-4 and TRBJ2-3, the full variable domain is ETGVTQSPTHLIKTRGQQVTLRCSSQSGHNTVSWYQQALGQGPQFIFQYYREEENGRGNFPPRFSGLQFPNYSSELNVNALELDDSALYLCASSPWYLSSGLTTDTQYFGPGTRLTVL.

The chain has TRBV4-1 and TRBJ1-1; D might be TRBD1 (6 bases). Germline assignment: CDR1 MGHRA and CDR2 YSYEKL. The CDR3 has 15 residues. V was clipped by 1 base and J by 1 base, with 10 bases between them. The CDR3 loop is CASSQVGGANTEAFF. CDR3 DNA: TGCGCCAGCAGCCAAGTTGGGGGGGCGAACACTGAAGCTTTCTTT.

This sequence joins TRBV13 and TRBJ2-1; D is uncertain. This CDR3 region has 12 residues. V lost 3 bases, J lost 6 bases, and 6 bases lay in between. Germline CDR1 PRHDT, CDR2 FYEKMQ (reference sequence). As DNA, the CDR3 is TGTGCCAGCAGCTTGATCCCCAATGAGCAGTTCTTC. This encodes CASSLIPNEQFF.

The chain joins TRBV2 to TRBJ2-3; 9 nucleotides line up with TRBD2. Trimming at V came to 6 bases and at J to 4 bases, leaving 5 bases not matched to a gene. Per the germline V gene, CDR1 is SNHLY and CDR2 is FYNNEI. This CDR3 is built from 14 residues. The CDR3 DNA reads TGTGCCAGCAGAGCCTGGACTAGCGCAGATACGCAGTATTTT. Protein: CASRAWTSADTQYF. Full variable domain (remainder filled in from reference TRBV2 and TRBJ2-3): EPEVTQTPSHQVTQMGQEVILRCVPISNHLYFYWYRQILGQKVEFLVSFYNNEISEKSEIFDDQFSVERPDGSNFTLKIRSTKLEDSAMYFCASRAWTSADTQYFGPGTRLTVL.

The gene calls are TRBV4-1 and TRBJ1-2; 8 nucleotides align to TRBD1. Unmatched junction bases numbered 4, after V lost 6 bases and J lost 4 bases. The CDR3 runs to 13 residues. Germline V gene data show CDR1 as MGHRA and CDR2 as YSYEKL. The chain's CDR3 is CASRRTGSYGYTF. As DNA, the CDR3 is TGCGCCAGCAGACGGACAGGGTCCTATGGCTACACCTTC.

V is TRBV19 and J is TRBJ1-1, with 12 bases matching TRBD1. Trimming cost V 4 bases and J 4 bases; bases outside gene matches: 1. This CDR3 is built from 14 residues. Germline V gene lookup returns CDR1 LNHDA and CDR2 SQIVND (reference sequence). In nucleotides, the CDR3 is TGTGCCAGTAGTAGGGACAGGGGGCTCACTGAAGCTTTCTTT. Protein: CASSRDRGLTEAFF.

This clone has more than one count but fewer than ten. The chain couples TRBV15 to TRBJ1-6; D is undetermined. Germline CDR1 reads LNHNV; CDR2 reads YYDKDF (reference sequence). V was clipped by 1 base and J by 10 bases, with 5 bases between them. CDR3 length: 12 amino acids. The CDR3 DNA reads as TGTGCCACCAGCAGAGTTGAATCACCCCTCCACTTT. Its translation: CATSRVESPLHF.

The V gene is TRBV30, the J gene TRBJ2-7; 9 nucleotides line up with TRBD2. CDR3 size: 16 residues. J lost 1 base, V lost 3 bases, and 10 bases had no gene match. Germline loops: CDR1 GTSNPN, CDR2 SVGIG (reference sequence). The CDR3: CAWSETPSGTSYEQYF. CDR3 in DNA: TGTGCCTGGAGCGAGACTCCTAGCGGGACATCCTACGAGCAGTACTTC.

The V gene is TRBV28, the J gene TRBJ2-7; D gene ambiguous. CDR1 and CDR2 from the germline V gene are MDHEN and SYDVKM. Trimming cost V 3 bases and J 2 bases, with 14 bases left between them. This CDR3 spans 15 amino acids. The CDR3 sequence is CASSFDGGFTYEQYF. The DNA for the CDR3 is TGTGCCAGCAGTTTCGACGGCGGTTTTACCTACGAGCAGTACTTC.

About this clone: Other nucleotide sequences in the sample specify the same CDR3. V and J are TRBV27 and TRBJ2-5; 15 nucleotides line up with TRBD2. This CDR3 spans 17 amino acids. Germline CDR1 reads MNHEY; CDR2 reads SMNVEV (reference sequence). V dropped 0 bases and J dropped 5; count of bases not matched to a gene: 4. CDR3 in amino acids: CASSLSGGLAGGETQYF. DNA of the CDR3: TGTGCCAGCAGTTTATCGGGGGGACTAGCGGGAGGTGAGACCCAGTACTTC.

The chain employs TRBV6-1 and TRBJ2-7; D could derive from TRBD1 or TRBD2 (5 bases each). Germline V lookup: CDR1 MNHNS, CDR2 SASEGT. V lost 2 bases and J lost 3, with 14 bases in between. The CDR3 totals 15 residues. The CDR3, as DNA: TGTGCCAGCAGTGAAAGTCGGGACGGAGTCTACGAGCAGTACTTC. Its protein is CASSESRDGVYEQYF.

The rearrangement links TRBV7-9 to TRBJ1-2; possibly TRBD1 for D (6 bases). This CDR3 comprises 16 residues. The germline CDR1 and CDR2 sequences are SEHNR and FQNEAQ (reference sequence). The V end was cut by 0 bases, the J end by 0 bases, with 11 bases between. The CDR3 region is CASSLAYGQSNYGYTF. The CDR3 DNA reads TGTGCCAGCAGCTTAGCGTACGGACAGTCTAACTATGGCTACACCTTC.

V and J are TRBV2 and TRBJ1-1; the D is unclear. This CDR3 has 14 amino acids. Between the trimmed V and J ends, which lost 5 bases and 1 base, there was a span of 11 bases. From germline, CDR1 is SNHLY and CDR2 FYNNEI. CDR3 protein: CASSQYTENTEAFF. The CDR3 bases are TGTGCCAGCAGTCAATATACAGAGAACACTGAAGCTTTCTTT. Looking up the rest from reference TRBV2 and TRBJ1-1 gives the full variable domain: EPEVTQTPSHQVTQMGQEVILRCVPISNHLYFYWYRQILGQKVEFLVSFYNNEISEKSEIFDDQFSVERPDGSNFTLKIRSTKLEDSAMYFCASSQYTENTEAFFGQGTRLTVV.

V usage is TRBV27 and J usage is TRBJ2-1; 9 nucleotides align to TRBD2. Trimming removed 5 bases from V and 8 bases from J; junction bases left unmatched: 10. This CDR3 has 15 residues. Germline V CDR1 and CDR2: MNHEY, SMNVEV (reference sequence). CDR3 in amino acids: CASSPSGGSPHEQFF. CDR3 in DNA: TGTGCCAGCAGTCCAAGCGGGGGGTCCCCCCATGAGCAGTTCTTC.

The rearrangement joins TRBV21-1 to TRBJ1-1. TRBV21-1 has pseudogene status. This CDR3 is 14 amino acids long. CDR3 bases: TGTGCCAGCAGCAAAGGCCAAATGAACACTGAAGCTTTCTTT. It translates to CASSKGQMNTEAFF.

This chain connects TRBV4-3 to TRBJ2-7; D possibly corresponds to TRBD1 (5 bases). This CDR3 has 17 amino acids. The germline CDR1 and CDR2 sequences are LGHNA and YSLEER. Trimming cost V 0 bases and J 6 bases, with 21 bases left between them. Here the CDR3 DNA reads TGCGCCAGCAGCCAAGATACCAACAGGCCTTCGTTGGGCGAGCAGTACTTC. Amino acids: CASSQDTNRPSLGEQYF.

This rearrangement joins TRBV10-3 to TRBJ2-7, with 9 bases aligning to TRBD1. This CDR3 is built from 16 residues. V lost 6 bases to trimming and J lost 2 bases; unmatched junction nucleotides: 11. Germline lookup yields CDR1 ENHRY and CDR2 SYGVKD. The CDR3: CAIRGLTGGPTYEQYF. As DNA, the CDR3 is TGTGCCATCAGGGGCTTGACAGGGGGTCCGACCTACGAGCAGTACTTC.

The V and J genes are TRBV13 and TRBJ1-2; D remains unclear. Trimming pared 0 bases from V and 8 bases from J, leaving 16 bases between. CDR3 size: 15 residues. Germline V gene sequence: CDR1 PRHDT, CDR2 FYEKMQ (reference sequence). DNA for the CDR3: TGTGCCAGCAGCTTAGGCCGGTCCGGCGAAAAGGGCTACACCTTC. Protein: CASSLGRSGEKGYTF.

A remark on this clone: The sample has other DNA sequences that encode this CDR3 too. The chain combines TRBV10-3 with TRBJ2-3; weak D call: TRBD2 (5 bases). V was shortened by 0 bases and J by 5 bases, with 6 bases between the two germline ends. The CDR3 is 13 amino acids. CDR1 ENHRY and CDR2 SYGVKD come from the germline V gene. CDR3 residues: CAISESGEDTQYF. Written as DNA, the CDR3 is TGTGCCATCAGTGAGTCGGGAGAAGATACGCAGTATTTT.

This chain links TRBV15 with TRBJ1-3; 8 bases match TRBD1. CDR1 is LNHNV and CDR2 is YYDKDF in the germline V gene (reference sequence). The V and J ends lost 5 bases and 4 bases, in that order; junction bases with no gene match: 7. This CDR3 has 15 amino acids. The CDR3 is CATSVDRGTGNTIYF. CDR3 nucleotides: TGTGCCACCAGCGTCGACAGGGGTACAGGAAACACCATATATTTT.

The sample holds a few counts of this clone. The chain combines TRBV10-3 with TRBJ2-5; 7 bases map to TRBD1. Germline V gives CDR1 ENHRY, CDR2 SYGVKD. The CDR3 has 13 residues. V lost 6 bases, J lost 1 base, and 2 bases stayed unmatched. The CDR3 nucleotides are TGTGCCATCAGCCGGGACAGCCAAGAGACCCAGTACTTC. Amino acid sequence: CAISRDSQETQYF.